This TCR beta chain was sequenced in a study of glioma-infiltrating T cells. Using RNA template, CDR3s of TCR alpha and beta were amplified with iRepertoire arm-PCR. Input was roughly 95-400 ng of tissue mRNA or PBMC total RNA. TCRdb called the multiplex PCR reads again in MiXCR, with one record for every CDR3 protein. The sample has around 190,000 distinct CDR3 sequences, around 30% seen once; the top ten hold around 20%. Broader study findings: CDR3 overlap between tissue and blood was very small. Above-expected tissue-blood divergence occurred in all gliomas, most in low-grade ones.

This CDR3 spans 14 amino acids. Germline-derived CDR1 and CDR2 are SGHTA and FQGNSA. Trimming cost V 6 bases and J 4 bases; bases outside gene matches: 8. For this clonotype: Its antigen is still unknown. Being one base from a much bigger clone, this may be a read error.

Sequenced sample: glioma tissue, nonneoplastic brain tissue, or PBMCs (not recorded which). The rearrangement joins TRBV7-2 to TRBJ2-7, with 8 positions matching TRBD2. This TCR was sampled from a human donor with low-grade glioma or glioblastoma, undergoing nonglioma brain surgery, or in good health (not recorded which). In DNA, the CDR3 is TGTGCCAGCAGTAGCGGGGTGGGGAATTACGAGCAGTACTTC. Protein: CASSSGVGNYEQYF.